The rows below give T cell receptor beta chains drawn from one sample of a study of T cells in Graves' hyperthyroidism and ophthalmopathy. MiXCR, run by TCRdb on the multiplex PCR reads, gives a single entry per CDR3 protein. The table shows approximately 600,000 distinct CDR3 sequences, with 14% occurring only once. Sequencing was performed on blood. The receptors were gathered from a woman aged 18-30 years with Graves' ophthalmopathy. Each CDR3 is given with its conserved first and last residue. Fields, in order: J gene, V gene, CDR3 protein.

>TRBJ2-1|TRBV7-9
CASSSDNEQFF
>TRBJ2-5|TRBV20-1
CSARVKFPQYF
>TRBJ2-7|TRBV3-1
CASSRGLAGFEQYF
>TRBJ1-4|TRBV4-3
CASSRGQVRANEKLFF
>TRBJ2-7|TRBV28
CASGMGQEKYEQYF
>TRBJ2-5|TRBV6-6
CASSYRGGTETQYF
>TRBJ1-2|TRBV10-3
CAIPSDRAMYGYTF
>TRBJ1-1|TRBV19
CASSTLMGTEAFF
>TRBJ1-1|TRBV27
CASSLGQENTEAFF
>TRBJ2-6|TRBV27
CASCSQGALGANVLTF
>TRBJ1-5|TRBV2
CASGWRGRDQPQHF
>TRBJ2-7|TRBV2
CASSYPGQDRYEQYF
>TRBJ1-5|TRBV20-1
CSAAPSGGSNQPQHF
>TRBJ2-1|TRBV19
CASSIVSSGSLGNEQFF
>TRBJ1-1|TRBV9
CASGRQGDTEAFF
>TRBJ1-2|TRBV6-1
CASSSPHRGGSGYTF
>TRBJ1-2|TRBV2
CASSEAYRDGYTF
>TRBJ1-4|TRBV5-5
CASSLAPETGNEKLFF